The 9 T cell receptor beta chains given below trace back to one sample, sequenced in a study of Ad26.COV2.S vaccination and SARS-CoV-2 variants. The sample's treatment: 15 to 20 received Ad26.COV2.S at low or high dose, single or two shots; 5 received placebo; per-sample allocation not given. Repertoires come from day 63 after the first vaccine or placebo injection. Libraries were prepared by immunoSEQ multiplex PCR; TCRdb keeps only in-frame clonotypes and omits some of them. The table lists 450,000 to 550,000 clones, 89% of them singletons. This sample comprised peripheral blood, obtained in a trial of Ad26.COV2.S vaccine versus placebo. The origin of the receptors is a person aged 18-65 years who received the Ad26.COV2.S COVID-19 vaccine or a placebo.

The V call is TRBV18, the J call TRBJ1-2; 10 bases align to TRBD1. Trimming removed 3 bases from V and 6 bases from J; junction bases left unmatched: 7. This CDR3 is built from 15 residues. Per germline, CDR1 KGHSH and CDR2 LQKENI. The DNA for the CDR3 is TGTGCCAGCTCACCCGGACCAGGGACAGGGGATGGCTACACCTTC. This sequence encodes CASSPGPGTGDGYTF.

This clone was counted a single time. This CDR3 is also generated by other DNA sequences in the sample. V gene TRBV19 combines with J gene TRBJ2-3; no reliable D call. Germline CDR1 reads LNHDA; CDR2 reads SQIVND (reference sequence). The V end was cut by 3 bases, the J end by 2 bases, with 9 bases between. This CDR3 spans 14 amino acids. The CDR3 DNA sequence: TGTGCCAGTAGTATTAGAGGATTCACAGATACGCAGTATTTT. This codes for CASSIRGFTDTQYF.

The J gene is TRBJ1-1, the V gene TRBV28; D is possibly TRBD1 (5 bases). The V and J ends lost 3 bases and 5 bases respectively, with 19 bases between them. The CDR3 runs to 16 residues. The germline gives CDR1 MDHEN, CDR2 SYDVKM. The CDR3 region has the DNA TGTGCCAGCAGTTTGGCCACGGGGGATTTTAAGACTGAAGCTTTCTTT. Encoded protein: CASSLATGDFKTEAFF.

This clone appeared once. V gene TRBV28 combines with J gene TRBJ2-3; the D is unclear. V was trimmed by 2 bases and J by 0 bases, leaving 12 bases between them. CDR3 length: 16 amino acids. Germline V CDR1 and CDR2: MDHEN, SYDVKM. CDR3 residues: CASSLPATYSTDTQYF. In nucleotides, the CDR3 is TGTGCCAGCAGTTTACCGGCCACCTATAGCACAGATACGCAGTATTTT.

This chain links TRBV7-2 with TRBJ1-5; a weak D match, TRBD1 (5 bases). Germline V gene data show CDR1 as SGHTA and CDR2 as FQGNSA. The CDR3 covers 13 residues. Trimming removed 5 bases from V and 0 bases from J, with 5 bases in between. CDR3 residues: CASSRGSNQPQHF. The CDR3 DNA follows: TGTGCCAGCAGCAGGGGTAGCAATCAGCCCCAGCATTTT.

This clone was seen a handful of times. This sequence joins TRBV6-6 and TRBJ1-4; 7 bases align to TRBD1. The CDR3 consists of 14 residues. The ends lost 0 bases at V and 7 bases at J; junction bases unmatched: 2. Per the germline V gene, CDR1 is MNHNY and CDR2 is SVGAGI (reference sequence). CDR3 sequence reads: CASSYSTGSEKLFF. CDR3 coding DNA: TGTGCCAGCAGTTACTCGACAGGGAGTGAAAAACTGTTTTTT.

The genes are TRBV6-5 and TRBJ1-4; tentative D call: TRBD1 (6 bases). V dropped 5 bases and J dropped 5 bases, with 12 bases sitting between them. This CDR3 region has 14 residues. The germline gives CDR1 MNHEY, CDR2 SVGAGI. CDR3 DNA: TGTGCCAGCAGTCCCCCGGGGGCCAATGAAAAACTGTTTTTT. Its translation: CASSPPGANEKLFF.

The chain uses TRBV4-3 and TRBJ2-7, with TRBD1 matching over 10 bases. Germline V CDR1 and CDR2: LGHNA, YSLEER. V lost 1 base, J lost 6 bases, and 6 bases stayed unmatched. The CDR3 runs 15 residues. CDR3 amino acids: CASSQAGTGVAEQYF. CDR3 nucleotide sequence: TGCGCCAGCAGCCAAGCCGGGACAGGGGTGGCCGAGCAGTACTTC.

The V call is TRBV6-2 or TRBV6-3, the J call TRBJ1-2; D gene unclear. Germline assignment: CDR1 MNHEY and CDR2 SVGEGT. The CDR3 has 13 amino acids. V lost 4 bases, J lost 8 bases, and 14 bases lay in between. The CDR3 region is CASSFGLIGGYTF. Written as DNA, the CDR3 is TGTGCCAGCAGTTTTGGACTCATTGGCGGCTACACCTTC.